The present entry profiles one TCR beta chain with its context. The data are from a study of blood T cell repertoires in COVID-19. Whole-study context: Sites across the United States, Italy and Spain contributed samples from acute and convalescent COVID-19. PBMCs, B-cell-depleted T cells, or T cells provided the cDNA or gDNA that made up the material.

Authors' processing steps: Estimates of nucleated cell counts were drawn from the amplification of reference gene primers. This table comes from immunoSEQ multiplex PCR, and its TCRdb copy is limited to in-frame clones, with some not included. Clone size and the V and J calls come from that table; the DNA yielded D and trimming. Among about 150,000 clones listed, roughly 89% were seen once. V lost 6 bases and J lost 3, with 11 bases in between. The CDR3 is 14 amino acids. CDR1 and CDR2 from the germline V gene are MNHNY and SVGAGI (reference sequence). The specimen sequenced was peripheral blood. The genes are TRBV6-6 and TRBJ1-4; no definite D call. The receptor's source is a man in his 60s with active or convalescent COVID-19. The CDR3 bases are TGTGCCAGCAGCTTTCCTGTTGCTAATGAAAAACTGTTTTTT. Protein sequence: CASSFPVANEKLFF.